This T cell receptor beta chain was obtained from a study of blood T cell repertoires in COVID-19. In the study's own analysis: By means of reference gene primer amplification, nucleated cell counts were estimated. The repertoire was sequenced with immunoSEQ multiplex PCR; TCRdb's copy has only in-frame clones and lacks some. The V and J calls and clone size were taken over from that table, and D and trimming were inferred from the DNA. The profile shows 150,000 to 200,000 clones, about 80% of them singletons. With V trimmed by 1 base and J by 8 bases, 8 bases remained unmatched. CDR1 is SGHDN, CDR2 FVKESK, per germline. This CDR3 contains 16 residues.

The sequenced material came from peripheral blood. The source is a human donor with acute or convalescent COVID-19. The donor label of this sample is uncertain. The V and J genes are TRBV14 and TRBJ1-6, with 7 nucleotides matching TRBD1. Here the CDR3 reads CASSQGSHRGYSPLHF. The CDR3 nucleotides are TGTGCCAGCAGCCAAGGATCCCACAGGGGTTATTCACCCCTCCACTTT.